Sequencing of this T cell receptor beta chain was carried out in a study of blood T cells in healthy people across ages. For the second PCR, which ran for about 7 to 11 cycles, a sample-barcoded 5' primer and a J-beta primer mix were used. One entry per CDR3 protein, called by TCRdb with MiXCR from the 5' RACE reads. The sample has hundreds of thousands of distinct CDR3 sequences, around 43% seen once. Sample: blood. The receptor was derived from a man older than 75 in good health.

The CDR3 spells CASSFRWTGQPQHF. CDR3 DNA: TGTGCCAGCAGTTTCCGATGGACTGGGCAGCCCCAGCATTTT. The V call is TRBV6-2 or TRBV6-3, the J call TRBJ1-5, with D hard to call. Germline CDR1 reads MNHEY; CDR2 reads SVGEGT. This CDR3 has 14 amino acids. V was shortened by 4 bases and J by 7 bases, with 14 bases between the two germline ends.